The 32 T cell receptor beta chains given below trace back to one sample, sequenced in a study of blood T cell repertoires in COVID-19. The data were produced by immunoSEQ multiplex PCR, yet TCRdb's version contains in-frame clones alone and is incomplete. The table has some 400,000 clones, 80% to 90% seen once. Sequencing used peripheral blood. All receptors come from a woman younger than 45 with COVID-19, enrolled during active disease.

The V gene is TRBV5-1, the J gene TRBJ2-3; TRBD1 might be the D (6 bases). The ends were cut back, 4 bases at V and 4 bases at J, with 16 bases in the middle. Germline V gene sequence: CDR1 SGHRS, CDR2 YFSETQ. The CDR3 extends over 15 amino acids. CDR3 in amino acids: CASSPTGSSADTQYF. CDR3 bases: TGCGCCAGCAGCCCCACAGGGTCCAGCGCAGATACGCAGTATTTT.

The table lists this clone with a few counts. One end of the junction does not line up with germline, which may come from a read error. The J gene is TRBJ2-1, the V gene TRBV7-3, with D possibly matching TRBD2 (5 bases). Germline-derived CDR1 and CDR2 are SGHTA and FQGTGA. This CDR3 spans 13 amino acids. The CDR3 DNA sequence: TGTGCCAGCAGCCTCATTTCCGGGAAAGAGGTTGTCTTC. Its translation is CASSLISGKEVVF.

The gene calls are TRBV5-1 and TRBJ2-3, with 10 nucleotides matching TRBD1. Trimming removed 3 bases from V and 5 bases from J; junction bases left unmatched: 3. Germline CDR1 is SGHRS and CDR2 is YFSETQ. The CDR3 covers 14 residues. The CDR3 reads CASSSGQGLDTQYF. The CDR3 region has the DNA TGCGCCAGCAGCTCGGGACAGGGGCTAGATACGCAGTATTTT.

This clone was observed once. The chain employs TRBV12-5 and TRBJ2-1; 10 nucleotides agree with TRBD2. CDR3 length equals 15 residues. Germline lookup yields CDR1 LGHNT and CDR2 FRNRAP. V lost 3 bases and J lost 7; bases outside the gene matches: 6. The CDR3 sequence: CASGLGAGGKNEQFF. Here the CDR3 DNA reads TGTGCTAGTGGTTTAGGAGCGGGAGGGAAGAATGAGCAGTTCTTC.

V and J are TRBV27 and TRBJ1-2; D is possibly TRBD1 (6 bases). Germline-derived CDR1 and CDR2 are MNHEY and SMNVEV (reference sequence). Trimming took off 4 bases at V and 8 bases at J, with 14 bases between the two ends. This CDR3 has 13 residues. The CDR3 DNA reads TGTGCCAGCAGTTCTGGGGGGGGGCGAGGCTACACCTTC. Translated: CASSSGGGRGYTF.

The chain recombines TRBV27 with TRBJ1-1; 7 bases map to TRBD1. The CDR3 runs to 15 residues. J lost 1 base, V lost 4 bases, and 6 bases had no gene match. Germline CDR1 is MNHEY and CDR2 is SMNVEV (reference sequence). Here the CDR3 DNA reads TGTGCCAGCAGTTCCGGGGACAGCGGGAACACTGAAGCTTTCTTT. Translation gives CASSSGDSGNTEAFF.

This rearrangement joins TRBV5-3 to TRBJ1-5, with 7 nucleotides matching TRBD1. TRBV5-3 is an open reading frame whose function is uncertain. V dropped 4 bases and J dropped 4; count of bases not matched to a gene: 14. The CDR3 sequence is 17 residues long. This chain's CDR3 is CARSKGAWGGMNQPQHF. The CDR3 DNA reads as TGTGCCAGAAGCAAGGGGGCTTGGGGAGGTATGAATCAGCCCCAGCATTTT.

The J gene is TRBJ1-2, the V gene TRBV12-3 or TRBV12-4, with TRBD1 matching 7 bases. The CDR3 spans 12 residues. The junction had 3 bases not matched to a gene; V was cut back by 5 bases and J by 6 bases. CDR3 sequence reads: CASSLQGDGYTF. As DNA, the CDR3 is TGTGCCAGCAGTCTTCAGGGGGATGGCTACACCTTC.

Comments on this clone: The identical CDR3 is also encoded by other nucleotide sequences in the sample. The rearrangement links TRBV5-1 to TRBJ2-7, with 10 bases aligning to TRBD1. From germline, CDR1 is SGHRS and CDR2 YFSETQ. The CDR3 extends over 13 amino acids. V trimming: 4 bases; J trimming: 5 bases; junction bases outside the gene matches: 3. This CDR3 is CASSPDRGDEQYF. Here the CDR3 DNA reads TGCGCCAGCAGCCCGGACAGGGGGGACGAGCAGTACTTC.

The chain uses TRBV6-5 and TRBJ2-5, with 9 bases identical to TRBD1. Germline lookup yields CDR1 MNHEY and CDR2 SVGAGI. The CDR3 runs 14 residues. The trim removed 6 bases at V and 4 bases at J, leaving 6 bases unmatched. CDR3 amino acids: CASRRGQGGETQYF. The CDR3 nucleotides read TGTGCCAGCAGGCGGGGACAGGGAGGAGAGACCCAGTACTTC.

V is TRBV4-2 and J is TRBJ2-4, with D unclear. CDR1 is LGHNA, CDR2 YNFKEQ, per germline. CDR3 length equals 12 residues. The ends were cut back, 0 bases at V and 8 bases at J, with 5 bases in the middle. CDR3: CASSQDSDIQYF. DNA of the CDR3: TGTGCCAGCAGCCAAGATTCGGACATTCAGTACTTC.

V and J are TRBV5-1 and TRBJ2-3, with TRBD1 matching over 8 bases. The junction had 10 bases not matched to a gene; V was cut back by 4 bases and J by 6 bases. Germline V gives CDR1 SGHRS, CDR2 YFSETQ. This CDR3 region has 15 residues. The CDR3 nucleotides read TGCGCCAGCAGCAGAATCAGGGGGCAGGGGGATACGCAGTATTTT. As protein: CASSRIRGQGDTQYF. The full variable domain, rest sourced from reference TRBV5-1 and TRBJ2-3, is KAGVTQTPRYLIKTRGQQVTLSCSPISGHRSVSWYQQTPGQGLQFLFEYFSETQRNKGNFPGRFSGRQFSNSRSEMNVSTLELGDSALYLCASSRIRGQGDTQYFGPGTRLTVL.

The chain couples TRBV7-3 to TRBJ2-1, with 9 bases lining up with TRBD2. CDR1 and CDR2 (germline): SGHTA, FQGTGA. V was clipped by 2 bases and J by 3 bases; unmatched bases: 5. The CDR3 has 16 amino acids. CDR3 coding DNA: TGTGCCAGCAGCTTACAAGCGACTAGCGGCTACAATGAGCAGTTCTTC. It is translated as CASSLQATSGYNEQFF.

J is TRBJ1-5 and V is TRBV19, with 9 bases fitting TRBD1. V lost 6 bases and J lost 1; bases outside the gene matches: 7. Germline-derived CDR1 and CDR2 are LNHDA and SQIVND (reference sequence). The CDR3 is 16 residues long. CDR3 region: CASRMDGTGSNQPQHF. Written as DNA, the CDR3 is TGTGCCAGTAGGATGGACGGGACAGGGAGCAATCAGCCCCAGCATTTT.

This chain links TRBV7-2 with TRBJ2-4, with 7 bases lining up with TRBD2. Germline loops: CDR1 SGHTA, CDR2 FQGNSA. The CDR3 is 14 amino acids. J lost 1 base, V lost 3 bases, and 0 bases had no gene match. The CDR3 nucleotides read TGTGCCAGCAGCTTCGGGGGGGCCAAAAACATTCAGTACTTC. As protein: CASSFGGAKNIQYF. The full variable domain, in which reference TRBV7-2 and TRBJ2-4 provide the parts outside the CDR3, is GAGVSQSPSNKVTEKGKDVELRCDPISGHTALYWYRQSLGQGLEFLIYFQGNSAPDKSGLPSDRFSAERTGGSVSTLTIQRTQQEDSAVYLCASSFGGAKNIQYFGAGTRLSVL.

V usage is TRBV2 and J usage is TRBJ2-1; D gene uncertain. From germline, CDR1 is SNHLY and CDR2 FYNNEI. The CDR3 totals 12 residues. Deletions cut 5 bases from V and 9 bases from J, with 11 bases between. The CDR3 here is CASSPPGVEQFF. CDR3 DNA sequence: TGTGCCAGCAGTCCCCCCGGAGTTGAGCAGTTCTTC.

CDR3 DNA sequence: TGTGCCAGCTCACCACCAGGAGGACTAGCGGTCTATGAGCAGTTCTTC. It yields the protein CASSPPGGLAVYEQFF. V gene TRBV18 combines with J gene TRBJ2-1; the match to TRBD2 covers 10 bases. V dropped 0 bases and J dropped 8; count of bases not matched to a gene: 7. CDR3 length equals 16 residues. In germline, CDR1 is KGHSH, CDR2 LQKENI. The full variable domain, with the rest looked up from reference TRBV18 and TRBJ2-1, is NAGVMQNPRHLVRRRGQEARLRCSPMKGHSHVYWYRQLPEEGLKFMVYLQKENIIDESGMPKERFSAEFPKEGPSILRIQQVVRGDSAAYFCASSPPGGLAVYEQFFGPGTRLTVL.

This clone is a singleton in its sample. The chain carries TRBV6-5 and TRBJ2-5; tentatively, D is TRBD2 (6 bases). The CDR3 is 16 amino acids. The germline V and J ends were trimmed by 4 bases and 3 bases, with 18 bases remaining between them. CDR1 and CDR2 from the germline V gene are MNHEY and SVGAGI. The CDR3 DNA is TGTGCCAGCAGTTCCCCCTTCCGGGGAGGAGAAGAGACCCAGTACTTC. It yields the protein CASSSPFRGGEETQYF.

The CDR3 reads CASSIGEGNTEAFF. Written as DNA, the CDR3 is TGTGCCAGTAGTATAGGAGAGGGGAACACTGAAGCTTTCTTT. The V call is TRBV19, the J call TRBJ1-1, with D unclear. This CDR3 is 14 amino acids long. Per the germline V gene, CDR1 is LNHDA and CDR2 is SQIVND (reference sequence). Trimming pared 1 base from V and 1 base from J, leaving 7 bases between.

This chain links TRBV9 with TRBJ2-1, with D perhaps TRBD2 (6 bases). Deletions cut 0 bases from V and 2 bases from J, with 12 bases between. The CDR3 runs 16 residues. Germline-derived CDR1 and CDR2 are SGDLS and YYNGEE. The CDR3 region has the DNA TGTGCCAGCAGCGTAGCGGTCGGACTACCCTACAATGAGCAGTTCTTC. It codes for CASSVAVGLPYNEQFF.

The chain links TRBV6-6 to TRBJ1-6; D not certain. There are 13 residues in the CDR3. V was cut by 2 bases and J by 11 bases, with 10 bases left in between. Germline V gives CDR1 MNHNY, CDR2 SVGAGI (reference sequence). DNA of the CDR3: TGTGCCAGCAGTTACGGCTCTAGCACACCCCTCCACTTT. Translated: CASSYGSSTPLHF.

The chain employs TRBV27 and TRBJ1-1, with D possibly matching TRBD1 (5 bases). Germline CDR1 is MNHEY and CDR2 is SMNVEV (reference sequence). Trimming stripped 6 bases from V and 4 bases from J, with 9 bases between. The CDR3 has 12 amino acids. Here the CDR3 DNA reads TGTGCCAGCAGAAGGACATCCACTGAAGCTTTCTTT. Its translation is CASRRTSTEAFF.

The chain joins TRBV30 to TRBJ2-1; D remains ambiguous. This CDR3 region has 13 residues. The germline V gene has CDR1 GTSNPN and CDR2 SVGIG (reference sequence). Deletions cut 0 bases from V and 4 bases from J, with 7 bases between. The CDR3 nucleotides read TGTGCCTGGAGTGTAAGCCTTTACAATGAGCAGTTCTTC. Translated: CAWSVSLYNEQFF.

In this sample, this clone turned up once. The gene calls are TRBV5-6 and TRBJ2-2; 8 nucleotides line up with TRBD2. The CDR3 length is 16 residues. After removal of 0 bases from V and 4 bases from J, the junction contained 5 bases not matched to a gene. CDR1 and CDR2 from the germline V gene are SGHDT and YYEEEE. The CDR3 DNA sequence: TGTGCCAGCAGCTTGGGCAGCGGGAGAATCACCGGGGAGCTGTTTTTT. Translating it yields CASSLGSGRITGELFF. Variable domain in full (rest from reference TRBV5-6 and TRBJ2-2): DAGVTQSPTHLIKTRGQQVTLRCSPKSGHDTVSWYQQALGQGPQFIFQYYEEEERQRGNFPDRFSGHQFPNYSSELNVNALLLGDSALYLCASSLGSGRITGELFFGEGSRLTVL.

The CDR3 protein is CASGDKKRTQYF. The DNA of the CDR3 is TGTGCCAGCGGGGACAAAAAGAGGACCCAGTACTTC. This chain joins TRBV5-8 and TRBJ2-5, with D tentatively TRBD1 (6 bases). Trimming removed 7 bases at V and 7 bases at J, with 14 bases between. CDR1 is SGHTS and CDR2 is YDEGEE in the germline V gene. CDR3 length: 12 amino acids.

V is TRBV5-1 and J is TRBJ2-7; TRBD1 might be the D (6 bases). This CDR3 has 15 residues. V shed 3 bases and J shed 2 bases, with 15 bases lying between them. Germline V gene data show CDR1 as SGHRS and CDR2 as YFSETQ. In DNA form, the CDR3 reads TGCGCCAGCAGCTCCCCCCCGACAGGAGCCTACGAGCAGTACTTC. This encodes CASSSPPTGAYEQYF.

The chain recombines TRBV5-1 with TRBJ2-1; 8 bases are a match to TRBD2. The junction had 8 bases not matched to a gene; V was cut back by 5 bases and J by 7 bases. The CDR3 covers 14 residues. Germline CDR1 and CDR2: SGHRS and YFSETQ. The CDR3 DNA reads TGCGCCAGCAGATGGCTAGCGGGTGAGAATGAGCAGTTCTTC. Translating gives CASRWLAGENEQFF.

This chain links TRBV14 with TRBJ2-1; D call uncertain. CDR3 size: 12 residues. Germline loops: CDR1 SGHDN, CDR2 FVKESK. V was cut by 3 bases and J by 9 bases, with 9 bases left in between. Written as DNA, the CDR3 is TGTGCCAGCAGCCACCCCGGTGGTGAGCAGTTCTTC. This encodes CASSHPGGEQFF.

CDR3 nucleotides: TGTGCCAGCAGCTTCCCGCGGGCAGCCTATGGCTACACCTTC. Its translation is CASSFPRAAYGYTF. The chain is built from TRBV13 and TRBJ1-2; D not resolved. The V and J ends lost 3 bases and 4 bases respectively, with 12 bases between them. The CDR3 totals 14 residues. Germline V lookup: CDR1 PRHDT, CDR2 FYEKMQ (reference sequence).

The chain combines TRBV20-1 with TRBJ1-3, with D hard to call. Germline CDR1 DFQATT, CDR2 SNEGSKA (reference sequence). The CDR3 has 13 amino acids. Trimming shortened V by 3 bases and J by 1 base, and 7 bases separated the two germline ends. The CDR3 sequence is CSASRVSGNTIYF. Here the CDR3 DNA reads TGCAGTGCTAGTCGGGTTTCTGGAAACACCATATATTTT.

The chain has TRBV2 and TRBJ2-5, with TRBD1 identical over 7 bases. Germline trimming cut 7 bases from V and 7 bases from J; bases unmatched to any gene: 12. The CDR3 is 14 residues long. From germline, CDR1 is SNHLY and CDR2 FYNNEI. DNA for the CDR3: TGTGCCAGCACCCCCGGGACAGAGGAGTGGACCCAGTACTTC. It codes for CASTPGTEEWTQYF.

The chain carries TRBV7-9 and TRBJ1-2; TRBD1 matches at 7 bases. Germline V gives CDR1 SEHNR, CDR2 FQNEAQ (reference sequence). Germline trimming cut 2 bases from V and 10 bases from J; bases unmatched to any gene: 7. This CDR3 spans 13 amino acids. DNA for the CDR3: TGTGCCAGCAGCTTACCATCACAGGGGACCTACACCTTC. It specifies CASSLPSQGTYTF. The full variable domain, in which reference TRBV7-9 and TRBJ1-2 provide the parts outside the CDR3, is DTGVSQNPRHKITKRGQNVTFRCDPISEHNRLYWYRQTLGQGPEFLTYFQNEAQLEKSRLLSDRFSAERPKGSFSTLEIQRTEQGDSAMYLCASSLPSQGTYTFGSGTRLTVV.